This T cell receptor (beta chain) stems from a study of identical twins. This clonotype showed up just a few times. Its antigen is not identified. Template switching added a universal primer binding site, and final cDNA carried unique molecular identifiers. MiXCR, run by TCRdb on the 5' RACE reads, gives a single entry per CDR3 protein. The sample carries 700,000 or so distinct CDR3 sequences, roughly 8% recorded once. The CDR3 runs 14 residues. Germline CDR1 DFQATT, CDR2 SNEGSKA (reference sequence). The ends lost 3 bases at V and 5 bases at J; junction bases unmatched: 7. Study results and limitations: The degree of excess twin sharing was weaker in beta out-of-frame sequences. Within cord blood, abundant beta clonotypes carried fewer insertions, but memory repertoires showed no such trend.

In addition, the sample was reused for a study of yellow fever vaccine responses in identical twins. That publication notes: A vaccine T cell response that seemed partly convergent and partly personalized was reported in twins.

The rearrangement joins TRBV20-1 to TRBJ2-5, with 9 nucleotides matching TRBD2. Sequencing was carried out using PBMCs. The sequence came from a woman under 30 in good health. The CDR3 DNA reads as TGCAGTGCTAGGGCGGGGGGGCAGAGGGAGACCCAGTACTTC. It encodes CSARAGGQRETQYF.